This is a list of T cell receptor beta chains from one sample in a study of patients with pleural tuberculosis. TCRdb reprocessed the reads with MiXCR, giving one entry per CDR3 protein. The table lists 40,000 to 55,000 distinct CDR3 sequences, about 6.8% of them singletons, with 15% to 20% in the top ten. These receptors all stem from a human donor with pleural tuberculosis. The CDR3 runs from the conserved cysteine through the conserved F or W. The D gene is left open where the match is weak. The size field is filled for only some rows; it gives once, few, many or a size class.

abundance	v_gene	j_gene	d_gene	CDR3nt	CDR3aa
many	TRBV10-2	TRBJ1-5	-	TGCGCCAGCAGTGAAGGACAGAACAATCAGCCCCAGCATTTT	CASSEGQNNQPQHF
-	TRBV29-1	TRBJ1-1	-	TGCAGCGTTGAAGATGGGCGGGGAGCTTTCTTT	CSVEDGRGAFF
many	TRBV11-1	TRBJ2-3	-	TGTGCCAGCAGTCCCCGGAACACAGGGATAGATACGCAGTATTTT	CASSPRNTGIDTQYF
many	TRBV6-2/TRBV6-3	TRBJ2-1	TRBD2	TGTGCCAGCAGTTACGGAGCGGGAGGGCGGAATGAGCAGTTCTTC	CASSYGAGGRNEQFF
many	TRBV4-1	TRBJ2-3	TRBD1	TGCGCCAGCAGCCAAGCACAGGGGGCGGATACGCAGTATTTT	CASSQAQGADTQYF
few	TRBV29-1	TRBJ1-1	TRBD1	TGCAGCGTTTACAGGGGACCGATGAACACTGAAGCTTTCTTT	CSVYRGPMNTEAFF
many	TRBV11-2	TRBJ2-5	-	TGTGCCAGCAGCATTCAGGGAGCAAAGACCCAGTACTTC	CASSIQGAKTQYF
many	TRBV20-1	TRBJ1-2	-	TGCAGTGCTAGAGATATCCGGGCTCCTAACTATGGCTACACCTTC	CSARDIRAPNYGYTF
-	TRBV19	TRBJ2-3	-	TGTGCCAGTAGTCCAAAACGGACAGCGAGTCCAAATACGCAGTATTTT	CASSPKRTASPNTQYF
many	TRBV6-1	TRBJ2-1	-	TGTGCCAGCAGTGAATATCCTAGCGTTATGGATGAGCAGTTCTTC	CASSEYPSVMDEQFF
few	TRBV12-3/TRBV12-4	TRBJ2-5	-	TGTGCCAGCACCAAGTCGGGACGGATCCAAGAGACCCAGTACTTC	CASTKSGRIQETQYF
many	TRBV28	TRBJ2-1	-	TGTGCCAGCAGTTTACTTCGGGGCGGGAAAAACTACAATGAGCAGTTCTTC	CASSLLRGGKNYNEQFF
many	TRBV5-4	TRBJ2-5	-	TGTGCCAGCAGCTTCGGGACTGTTCAAGAGACCCAGTACTTC	CASSFGTVQETQYF
few	TRBV14	TRBJ1-1	-	TGTGCCAGCAGCCAAATCTCCCGGGGACAACCGAACACTGAAGCTTTCTTT	CASSQISRGQPNTEAFF
many	TRBV6-1	TRBJ2-7	-	TGTGCCAGCAGTACGGGGGACGTTGCCTACGAGCAGTACTTC	CASSTGDVAYEQYF
few	TRBV24-1	TRBJ2-1	TRBD2	TGTGCCACCAGTGATCAAACTAGCGGGAGACGCAATGAGCAGTTCTTC	CATSDQTSGRRNEQFF
many	TRBV7-6	TRBJ2-3	-	TGTGCCAGCAGCTTACGGAGCGGAGTAAGCACAGATACGCAGTATTTT	CASSLRSGVSTDTQYF
many	TRBV20-1	TRBJ1-2	-	TGCAGTGCTAGAGATCGGAAGCGGGACTATGGCTACACCTTC	CSARDRKRDYGYTF
many	TRBV24-1	TRBJ2-5	TRBD1	TGTGCCACCAGTGCCTACCAGGGGGCCCAAGAGACCCAGTACTTC	CATSAYQGAQETQYF
many	TRBV10-3	TRBJ1-2	-	TGTGCCATCAGTGAAAGGACGGCTACCTATGGCTACACCTTC	CAISERTATYGYTF
many	TRBV11-1	TRBJ1-4	-	TGTGCCAGCAGCTTAGGCGATGGAAAACTGTTTTTT	CASSLGDGKLFF
many	TRBV5-1	TRBJ1-1	-	TGCGCCAGCAGCTCCCTACCAGGGCCCACTGAAGCTTTCTTT	CASSSLPGPTEAFF
-	TRBV29-1	TRBJ1-3	-	TGCAGCGCCGAGCGTTTCGACTCTGGAAACACCATATATTTT	CSAERFDSGNTIYF
many	TRBV11-1	TRBJ1-2	-	TGTGCCAGCAGCGCGAGTGTGGCGGACAGACGGGATGGCTACACCTTC	CASSASVADRRDGYTF
many	TRBV6-1	TRBJ2-7	-	TGTGCCAGCCGAAACGCGCCCGATTCCTACGAGCAGTACTTC	CASRNAPDSYEQYF
many	TRBV20-1	TRBJ2-3	-	TGCAGTGCTCGGGGGATTCTCAGAGGGATCACAGATACGCAGTATTTT	CSARGILRGITDTQYF
-	TRBV29-1	TRBJ2-3	-	TGCAGCGTTGATACTCAGGGCCGCACAGATACGCAGTATTTT	CSVDTQGRTDTQYF
many	TRBV13	TRBJ2-5	TRBD2	TGTGCCAGCAGCTTAGGACTAGCGGTTTCCTACCAAGAGACCCAGTACTTC	CASSLGLAVSYQETQYF
many	TRBV2	TRBJ1-3	-	TGTGCCAGCAGTGACGGGAGCTCTGGAAACACCATATATTTT	CASSDGSSGNTIYF